This TCR beta chain was sequenced during a study of T-cell reconstitution after alpha-beta-depleted transplantation in children. The authors prepared the TCRbeta library with unique molecular identifiers. TCRdb processed the PCR reads anew with MiXCR; each CDR3 protein has one entry. The sample gives under 70,000 distinct CDR3 sequences, 11% of which show up once; around 14% is in the top ten. Germline CDR1 SGHAT, CDR2 FQNNGV. V was pared by 0 bases and J by 5 bases, with 8 bases of the junction left unmatched. This CDR3 has 16 amino acids. At least ten counts were recorded for this clonotype. The receptor comes from a boy between 10 and 17 years old with acute myeloid leukemia, due to receive a stem cell transplant. V is TRBV11-2 and J is TRBJ2-5, with 8 bases matching TRBD2. The sample in question was PBMCs, obtained before TCRalphabeta/CD19-depleted stem cell transplant. CDR3 region: CASSLDQPAGDETQYF. CDR3 nucleotide sequence: TGTGCCAGCAGCTTAGATCAACCAGCGGGGGATGAGACCCAGTACTTC.